These T cell receptor beta chains were read from a single sample in a study of CD8 T cells in ankylosing spondylitis. TCRdb re-analysed the 5' RACE reads in MiXCR, keeping a single row per CDR3 protein. Among over 450,000 distinct CDR3 sequences listed, 9.5% to 15% were seen once. The source material was blood, either unsorted or a sorted T cell fraction (not recorded which). The source is a male donor with ankylosing spondylitis. Each CDR3 is given with its conserved first and last residue.

v_gene	j_gene	len	CDR3aa
TRBV2	TRBJ2-7	16	CASSEAGQSLPYEQYF
TRBV19	TRBJ2-2	15	CASSSIAMVTGELFF
TRBV7-2	TRBJ1-1	13	CASSLVGSGEAFF
TRBV7-2	TRBJ2-1	14	CASSPTSGRDEQFF
TRBV25-1	TRBJ2-1	15	CASSEGRGTYNEQFF
TRBV3-1	TRBJ2-1	17	CASSLQGGGRSYNEQFF
TRBV5-1	TRBJ2-3	17	CASSARTSGISTDTQYF
TRBV20-1	TRBJ2-7	16	CSAGIDGRGSSYEQYF
TRBV5-1	TRBJ1-1	14	CASKLQGVSTEAFF
TRBV2	TRBJ1-1	14	CASSRGTDRIEAFF
TRBV4-2	TRBJ2-1	16	CASSRGLAGGLGEQFF
TRBV5-4	TRBJ1-2	15	CASSPGQGGNYGYTF
TRBV12-5	TRBJ1-1	15	CASGLVGHPDTEAFF
TRBV5-1	TRBJ2-7	15	CASSLDPGPRGEQYF
TRBV5-1	TRBJ2-2	16	CASSFRDRADTGELFF
TRBV5-1	TRBJ2-1	15	CASSLEARGTDEQFF
TRBV5-1	TRBJ2-2	15	CASSRQGLGTGELFF
TRBV20-1	TRBJ2-7	14	CSAPEASGSYEQYF
TRBV7-2	TRBJ1-1	12	CASRYMNTEAFF
TRBV20-1	TRBJ1-1	14	CSAFKTGVNTEAFF
TRBV13	TRBJ2-1	15	CASSLGPSSYNEQFF
TRBV7-8	TRBJ2-1	16	CASSLVLAGDASEQFF
TRBV27	TRBJ2-5	11	CASREYETQYF
TRBV6-5	TRBJ2-3	14	CASSLTQGADTQYF